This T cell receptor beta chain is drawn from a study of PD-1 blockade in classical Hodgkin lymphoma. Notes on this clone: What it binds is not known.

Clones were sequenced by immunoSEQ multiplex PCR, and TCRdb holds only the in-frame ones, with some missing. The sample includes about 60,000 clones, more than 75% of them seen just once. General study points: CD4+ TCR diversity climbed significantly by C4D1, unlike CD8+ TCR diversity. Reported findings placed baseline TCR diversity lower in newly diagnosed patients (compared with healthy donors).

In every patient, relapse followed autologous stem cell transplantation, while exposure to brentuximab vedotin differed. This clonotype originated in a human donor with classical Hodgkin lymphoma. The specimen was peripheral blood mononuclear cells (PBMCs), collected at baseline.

The CDR3 DNA is TGTGCCAGTAGTAGATCACTAGCGGGAACCACAGATACGCAGTATTTT. Translation: CASSRSLAGTTDTQYF. The chain is built from TRBV19 and TRBJ2-3, with 10 nucleotides matching TRBD2. Looked up from germline, CDR1 is LNHDA and CDR2 is SQIVND (reference sequence). CDR3 length: 16 residues. J lost 2 bases, V lost 4 bases, and 6 bases had no gene match.